Included here is one T cell receptor beta chain sequence, with context. Antigen unknown. This entry belongs to a study of T cell responses to AZD1222 COVID-19 vaccine. Study-wide findings and caveats: Among the donors, most were white British and more were female, and clonal diversity was possibly underestimated. The span of vaccine-associated CD4 TCRs extended across spike, with dominance at 160-218 and 743-854. Spike-specific TCR breadth rose after two AZD1222 doses, and depth rose as well. Among spike-specific TCRs, nearly half reportedly target unmutated variant regions.

CDR3 length: 17 amino acids. Germline CDR1 is SGHRS and CDR2 is YFSETQ. V trimming: 5 bases; J trimming: 1 base; junction bases outside the gene matches: 6. Libraries were prepared by immunoSEQ multiplex PCR; TCRdb keeps only in-frame clonotypes and omits some of them. The sample gives 80,000 or so clones, 90% to 95% of which show up once; roughly 4.8% is in the top ten. The material sequenced was peripheral blood, taken on day 0 of MenACWY control vaccination. The rearrangement joins TRBV5-1 to TRBJ2-1, with TRBD2 matching 13 bases. This TCR derives from an adult in good health. The CDR3 nucleotides are TGCGCCAGCAGGCAACTAGCGGGAGGGGGGTCCTACAATGAGCAGTTCTTC. The encoded protein is CASRQLAGGGSYNEQFF.